This TCR beta chain was documented in a study of control samples from healthy donors and cancer patients. The CDR3 runs to 17 residues. V lost 3 bases, J lost 8 bases, and 24 bases lay in between. In germline, CDR1 is MNHNS, CDR2 SASEGT. Libraries were prepared by immunoSEQ multiplex PCR; TCRdb keeps only in-frame clonotypes and omits some of them. The table lists approximately 44,000 clones, over 65% of them singletons, with 15% to 20% in the top ten. Sequenced input: formalin-fixed, paraffin-embedded tissue. The source of this sequence is a male donor with melanoma. V is TRBV6-1 and J is TRBJ2-3; possibly TRBD1 for D (6 bases). The CDR3 DNA reads TGTGCCAGCAGTGAGGAGGTGGGGGCCGGAATTCGGAGTACGCAGTATTTT. Encoded protein: CASSEEVGAGIRSTQYF.